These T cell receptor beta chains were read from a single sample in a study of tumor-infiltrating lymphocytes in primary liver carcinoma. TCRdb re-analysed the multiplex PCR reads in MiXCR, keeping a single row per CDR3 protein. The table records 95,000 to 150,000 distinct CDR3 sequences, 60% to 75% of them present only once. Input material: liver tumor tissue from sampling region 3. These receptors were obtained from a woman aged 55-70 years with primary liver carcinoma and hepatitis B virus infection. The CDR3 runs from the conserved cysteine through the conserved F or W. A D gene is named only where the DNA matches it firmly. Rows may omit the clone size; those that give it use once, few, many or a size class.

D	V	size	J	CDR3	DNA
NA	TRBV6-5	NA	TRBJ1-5	CASSYYQGGRPQHF	TGTGCCAGTAGCTACTACCAAGGAGGTCGGCCCCAGCATTTT
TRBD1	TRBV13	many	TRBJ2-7	CASSSDRTRRASYEQYF	TGTGCCAGCAGCTCGGACAGGACCCGGCGGGCCTCCTACGAGCAGTACTTC
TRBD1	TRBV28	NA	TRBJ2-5	CASSTMTGVETQYF	TGTGCCAGCAGTACCATGACAGGGGTCGAGACCCAGTACTTC
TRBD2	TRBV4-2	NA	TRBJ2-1	CASSQDHSLAGGGEQFF	TGTGCCAGCAGCCAAGATCATTCGCTAGCGGGAGGAGGTGAGCAATTCTTC
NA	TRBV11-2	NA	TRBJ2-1	CASSLDYSAEQFF	TGTGCCAGCAGTTTAGATTACAGCGCTGAGCAGTTCTTC
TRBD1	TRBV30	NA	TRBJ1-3	CAWSLRDRGGNTIYF	TGTGCCTGGAGTCTCCGGGACAGGGGTGGAAACACCATATATTTT
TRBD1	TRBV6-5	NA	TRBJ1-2	CVSSYQQGRVDGYTF	TGTGTCAGCAGTTATCAACAGGGGCGGGTCGATGGCTACACCTTC
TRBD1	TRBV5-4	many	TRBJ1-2	CASSHGQVSGYTF	TGTGCCAGCAGCCACGGACAGGTCTCTGGCTACACCTTC
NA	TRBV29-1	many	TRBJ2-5	CSVEDQVGREETQYF	TGCAGCGTTGAAGATCAGGTGGGGCGGGAAGAGACCCAGTACTTC
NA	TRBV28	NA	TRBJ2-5	CASRALSGAGNETQYF	TGTGCCAGCAGGGCGCTCTCGGGGGCGGGAAACGAGACCCAGTACTTC
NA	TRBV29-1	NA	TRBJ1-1	CSMEDSHTEAFF	TGCAGCATGGAGGACAGTCACACTGAAGCTTTCTTT
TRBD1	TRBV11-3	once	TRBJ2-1	CASADRGRTCNEQFF	TGTGCCAGCGCAGACAGGGGGCGAACGTGTAATGAGCAGTTCTTC
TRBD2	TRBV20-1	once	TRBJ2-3	CSARGLAGSTDTQYF	TGCAGTGCCCGCGGACTAGCGGGAAGCACAGATACGCAGTATTTT
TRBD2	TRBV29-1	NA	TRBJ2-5	CSVGLSGGGPQETQYF	TGCAGCGTGGGACTATCGGGAGGTGGGCCGCAAGAGACCCAGTACTTC
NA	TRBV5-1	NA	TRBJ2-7	CASSLAWGYYEQYF	TGCGCCAGCAGCTTGGCCTGGGGTTACTACGAGCAGTACTTC